The 5 T cell receptor beta chains in this list originate from one sample, sequenced in a study of blood T cells in healthy people across ages. The second PCR ran roughly 6 to 11 cycles with a sample-barcoded 5' primer and J-beta primers. TCRdb re-called the 5' RACE reads through MiXCR, storing one row per CDR3 protein. The data show hundreds of thousands of distinct CDR3 sequences, with more than 20% seen just once and roughly 3.6% held by the top ten. Source material: blood. The source of these receptors is a man in his 70s in good health.

This clonotype was seen only a few times. This chain uses TRBV18 with TRBJ2-7; the match to TRBD2 covers 7 bases. V lost 1 base to trimming and J lost 2 bases; unmatched junction nucleotides: 5. This CDR3 is built from 15 residues. The germline gives CDR1 KGHSH, CDR2 LQKENI. The CDR3 nucleotides are TGTGCCAGCTCACCACGGGCGGGAGATCCCTACGAGCAGTACTTC. Amino acids: CASSPRAGDPYEQYF.

As DNA, the CDR3 is TGTGCCAGCAGGACAGCTCTTCAAGAGACCCAGTACTTC. This translates into CASRTALQETQYF. This sequence joins TRBV27 and TRBJ2-5; maybe TRBD1 (5 bases). The CDR3 length is 13 residues. Looked up from germline, CDR1 is MNHEY and CDR2 is SMNVEV (reference sequence). The germline V and J ends were trimmed by 6 bases and 2 bases, with 10 bases remaining between them.

This clonotype occurred a few times. The gene calls are TRBV20-1 and TRBJ2-5; 12 bases align to TRBD2. CDR3 length: 17 residues. V was pared by 0 bases and J by 5 bases, with 10 bases of the junction left unmatched. Germline CDR1 and CDR2: DFQATT and SNEGSKA (reference sequence). The CDR3 region has the DNA TGCAGTGCTAGAGACCTAGCCGGACTAGCGGGAAGGGAGACCCAGTACTTC. It yields the protein CSARDLAGLAGRETQYF.

The CDR3 loop reads CASSGGLAELQETQYF. CDR3 bases: TGTGCCAGCAGTGGGGGCCTAGCGGAACTCCAAGAGACCCAGTACTTC. This rearrangement joins TRBV2 to TRBJ2-5, with 7 bases that match TRBD2. This CDR3 spans 16 amino acids. Trimming removed 4 bases from V and 1 base from J; junction bases left unmatched: 9. In germline, CDR1 is SNHLY, CDR2 FYNNEI.

This clonotype was found many times. The gene calls are TRBV20-1 and TRBJ2-1; D is unresolved. This CDR3 is 13 amino acids long. In germline, CDR1 is DFQATT, CDR2 SNEGSKA (reference sequence). The V gene lost 1 base and the J gene lost 4 bases, with 8 bases spanning the gap. For the CDR3, the DNA is TGCAGTGCTAGAGTCGGCTTTTACAATGAGCAGTTCTTC. Translated: CSARVGFYNEQFF.